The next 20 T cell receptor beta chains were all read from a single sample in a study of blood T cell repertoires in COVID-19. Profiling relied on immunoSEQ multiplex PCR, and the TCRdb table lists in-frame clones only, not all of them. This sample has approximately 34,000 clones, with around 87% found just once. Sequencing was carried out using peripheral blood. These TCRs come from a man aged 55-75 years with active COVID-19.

The CDR3: CASKEGQGFYEQYF. DNA for the CDR3: TGCGCCAGCAAGGAAGGACAGGGGTTTTACGAGCAGTACTTC. V and J are TRBV5-1 and TRBJ2-7; 9 nucleotides agree with TRBD1. The CDR3 consists of 14 residues. V lost 6 bases to trimming and J lost 4 bases; unmatched junction nucleotides: 8. CDR1 is SGHRS, CDR2 YFSETQ, per germline.

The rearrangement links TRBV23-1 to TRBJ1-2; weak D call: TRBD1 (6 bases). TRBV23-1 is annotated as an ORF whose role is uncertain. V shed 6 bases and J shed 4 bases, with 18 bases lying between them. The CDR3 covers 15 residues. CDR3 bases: TGCGCCAGCAGACCCGATCGAGGACAGATCTATGGCTACACCTTC. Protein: CASRPDRGQIYGYTF.

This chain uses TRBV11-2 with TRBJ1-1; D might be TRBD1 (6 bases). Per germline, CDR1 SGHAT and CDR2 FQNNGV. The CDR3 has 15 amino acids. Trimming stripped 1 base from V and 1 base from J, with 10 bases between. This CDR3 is CASSLGIRGNTEAFF. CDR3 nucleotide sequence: TGTGCCAGCAGCTTAGGCATCAGGGGGAACACTGAAGCTTTCTTT.

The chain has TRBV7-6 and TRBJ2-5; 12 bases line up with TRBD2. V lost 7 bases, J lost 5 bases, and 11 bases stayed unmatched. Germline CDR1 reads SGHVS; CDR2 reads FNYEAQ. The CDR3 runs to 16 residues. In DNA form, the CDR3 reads TGTGCCAGCACAGGGACTAGCGGGCTCCCTCGGGAGACCCAGTACTTC. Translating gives CASTGTSGLPRETQYF.

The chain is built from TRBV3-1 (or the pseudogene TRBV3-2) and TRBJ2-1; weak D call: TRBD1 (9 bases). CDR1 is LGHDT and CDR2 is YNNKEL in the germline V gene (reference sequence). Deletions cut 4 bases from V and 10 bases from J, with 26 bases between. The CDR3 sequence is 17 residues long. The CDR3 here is CASSPARRAGGQGEQFF. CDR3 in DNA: TGTGCCAGCAGCCCCGCACGTAGGGCGGGGGGACAGGGAGAGCAGTTCTTC.

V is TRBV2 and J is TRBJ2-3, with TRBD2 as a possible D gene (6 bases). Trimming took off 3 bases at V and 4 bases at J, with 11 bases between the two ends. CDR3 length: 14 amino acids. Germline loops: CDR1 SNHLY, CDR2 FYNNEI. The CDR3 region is CASSETRGSDTQYF. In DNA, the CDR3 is TGTGCCAGCAGTGAGACTAGAGGGTCAGATACGCAGTATTTT.

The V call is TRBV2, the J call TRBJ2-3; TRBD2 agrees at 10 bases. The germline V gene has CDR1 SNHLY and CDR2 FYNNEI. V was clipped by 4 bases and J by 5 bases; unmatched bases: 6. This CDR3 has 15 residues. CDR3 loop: CASSVNGLAEDTQYF. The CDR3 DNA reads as TGTGCCAGCAGTGTAAATGGACTAGCGGAAGATACGCAGTATTTT.

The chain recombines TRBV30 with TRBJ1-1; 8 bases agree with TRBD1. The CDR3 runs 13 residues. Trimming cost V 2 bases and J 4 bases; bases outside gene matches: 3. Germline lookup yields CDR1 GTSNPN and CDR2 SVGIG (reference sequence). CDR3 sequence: CAWSTGGSTEAFF. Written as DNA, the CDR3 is TGTGCCTGGAGTACAGGGGGGAGCACTGAAGCTTTCTTT.

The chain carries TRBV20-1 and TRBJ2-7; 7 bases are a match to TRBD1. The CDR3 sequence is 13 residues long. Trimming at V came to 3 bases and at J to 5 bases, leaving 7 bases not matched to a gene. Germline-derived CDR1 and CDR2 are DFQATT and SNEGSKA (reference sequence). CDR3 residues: CSASEGDRHEQYF. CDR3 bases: TGCAGTGCTAGTGAGGGGGACAGACACGAGCAGTACTTC.

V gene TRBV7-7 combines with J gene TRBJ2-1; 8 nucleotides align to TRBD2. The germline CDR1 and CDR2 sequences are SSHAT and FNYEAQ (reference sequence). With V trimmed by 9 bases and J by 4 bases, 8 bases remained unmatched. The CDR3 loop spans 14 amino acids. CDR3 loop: CASSSGGPYNEQFF. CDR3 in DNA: TGTGCCAGTTCCAGCGGGGGCCCTTACAATGAGCAGTTCTTC.

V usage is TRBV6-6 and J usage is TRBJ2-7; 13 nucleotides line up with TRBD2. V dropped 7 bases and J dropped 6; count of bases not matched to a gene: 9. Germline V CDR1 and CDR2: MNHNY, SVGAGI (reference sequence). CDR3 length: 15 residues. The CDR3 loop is CASNQLAGGPFEQYF. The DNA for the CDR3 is TGTGCCAGCAACCAACTAGCGGGGGGGCCTTTCGAGCAGTACTTC.

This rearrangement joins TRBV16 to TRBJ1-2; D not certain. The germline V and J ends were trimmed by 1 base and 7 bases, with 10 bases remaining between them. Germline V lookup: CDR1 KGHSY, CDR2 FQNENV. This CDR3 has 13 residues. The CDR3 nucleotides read TGTGCCAGCAGCCAATTTAGTAGCGTTGGCTACACCTTC. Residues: CASSQFSSVGYTF.

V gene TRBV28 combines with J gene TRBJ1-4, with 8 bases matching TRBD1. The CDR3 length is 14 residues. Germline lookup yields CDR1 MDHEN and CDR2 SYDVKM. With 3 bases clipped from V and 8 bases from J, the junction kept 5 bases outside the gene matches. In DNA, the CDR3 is TGTGCCAGCAGTTTGACAGGGGTCGAGGAAAAACTGTTTTTT. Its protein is CASSLTGVEEKLFF.

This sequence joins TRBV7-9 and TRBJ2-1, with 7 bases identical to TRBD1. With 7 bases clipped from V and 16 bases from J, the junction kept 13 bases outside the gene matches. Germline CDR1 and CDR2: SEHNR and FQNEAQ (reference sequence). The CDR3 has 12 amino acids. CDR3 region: CASNGPQGVGFF. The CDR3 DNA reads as TGTGCCAGCAACGGACCCCAGGGGGTGGGTTTCTTC.

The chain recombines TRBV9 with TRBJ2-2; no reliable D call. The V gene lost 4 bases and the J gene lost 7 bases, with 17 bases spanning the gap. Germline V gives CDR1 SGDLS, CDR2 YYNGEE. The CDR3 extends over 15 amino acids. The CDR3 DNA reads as TGTGCCAGCAGCCCCCGCCATCTATCGAACGGGGAGCTGTTTTTT. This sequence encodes CASSPRHLSNGELFF.

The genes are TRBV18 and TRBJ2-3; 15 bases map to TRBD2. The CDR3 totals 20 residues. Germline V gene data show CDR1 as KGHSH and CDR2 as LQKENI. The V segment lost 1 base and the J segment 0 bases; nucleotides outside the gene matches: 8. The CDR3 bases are TGTGCCAGCTCACCACGAGGGTCTGGGACTAGCGGGAGGAGCACAGATACGCAGTATTTT. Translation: CASSPRGSGTSGRSTDTQYF.

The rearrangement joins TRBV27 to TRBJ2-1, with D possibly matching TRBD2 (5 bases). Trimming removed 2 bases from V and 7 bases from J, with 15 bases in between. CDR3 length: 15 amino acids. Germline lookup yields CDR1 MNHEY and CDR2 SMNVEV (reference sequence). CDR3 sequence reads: CASSLVSREGNEQFF. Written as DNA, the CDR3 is TGTGCCAGCAGTTTAGTTTCTAGAGAGGGAAATGAGCAGTTCTTC.

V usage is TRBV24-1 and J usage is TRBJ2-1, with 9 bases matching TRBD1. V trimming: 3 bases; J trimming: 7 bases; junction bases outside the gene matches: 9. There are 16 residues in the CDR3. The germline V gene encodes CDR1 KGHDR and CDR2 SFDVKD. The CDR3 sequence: CATSDPRDRVGNEQFF. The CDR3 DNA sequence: TGTGCCACCAGTGATCCTAGGGACAGGGTCGGAAATGAGCAGTTCTTC.

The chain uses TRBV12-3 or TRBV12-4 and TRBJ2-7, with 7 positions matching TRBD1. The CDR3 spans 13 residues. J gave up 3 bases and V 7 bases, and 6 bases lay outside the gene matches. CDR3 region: CASTETGRYEQYF. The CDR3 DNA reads TGTGCCAGCACCGAGACAGGGCGCTACGAGCAGTACTTC.

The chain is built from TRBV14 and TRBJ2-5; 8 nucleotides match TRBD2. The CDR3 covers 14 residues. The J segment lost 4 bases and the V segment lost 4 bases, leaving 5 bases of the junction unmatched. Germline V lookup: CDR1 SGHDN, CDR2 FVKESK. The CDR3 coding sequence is TGTGCCAGCAGCCCCCGACTAGCGTCAGAGACCCAGTACTTC. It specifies CASSPRLASETQYF. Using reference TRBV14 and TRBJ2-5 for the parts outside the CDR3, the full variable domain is EAGVTQFPSHSVIEKGQTVTLRCDPISGHDNLYWYRRVMGKEIKFLLHFVKESKQDESGMPNNRFLAERTGGTYSTLKVQPAELEDSGVYFCASSPRLASETQYFGPGTRLLVL.